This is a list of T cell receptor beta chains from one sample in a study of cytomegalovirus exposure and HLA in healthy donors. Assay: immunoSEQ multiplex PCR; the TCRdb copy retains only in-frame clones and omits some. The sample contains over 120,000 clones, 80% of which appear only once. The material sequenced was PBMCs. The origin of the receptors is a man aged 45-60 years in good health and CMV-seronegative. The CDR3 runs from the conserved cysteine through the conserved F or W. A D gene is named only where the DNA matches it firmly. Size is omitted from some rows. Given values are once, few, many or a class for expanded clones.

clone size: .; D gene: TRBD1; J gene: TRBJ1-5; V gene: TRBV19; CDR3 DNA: TGTGCCAGTACCCCTCAACAGGGGGTGAGAAATCAGCCCCAGCATTTT; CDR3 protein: CASTPQQGVRNQPQHF
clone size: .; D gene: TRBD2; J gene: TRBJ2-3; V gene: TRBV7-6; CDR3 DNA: TGTGCCAGCAGCTTAACAGCGGGGGAACCCACAGATACGCAGTATTTT; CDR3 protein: CASSLTAGEPTDTQYF
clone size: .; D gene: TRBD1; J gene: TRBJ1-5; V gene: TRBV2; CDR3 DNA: TGTGCCAGCAGTGAAGTTCAGGGGGCCGGTTCTCCCCAGCATTTT; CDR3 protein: CASSEVQGAGSPQHF
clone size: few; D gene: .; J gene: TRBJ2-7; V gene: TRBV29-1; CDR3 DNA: TGCAGCGTTCTTATTGACTGGAAGGACTACGAGCAGTACTTC; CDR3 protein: CSVLIDWKDYEQYF
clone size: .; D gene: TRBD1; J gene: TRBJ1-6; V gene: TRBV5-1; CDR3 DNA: TGCGCCAGCAGCTTGGGGGGACAGGAGCGTTCACCCCTCCACTTT; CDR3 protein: CASSLGGQERSPLHF
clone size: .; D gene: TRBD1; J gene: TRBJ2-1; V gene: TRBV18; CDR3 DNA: TGTGCCAGCTCACCCACCGGGACAGGGGGCTACAATGAGCAGTTCTTC; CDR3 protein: CASSPTGTGGYNEQFF
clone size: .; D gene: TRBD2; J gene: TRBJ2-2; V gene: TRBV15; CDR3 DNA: TGTGCCACCAGCAGGGAAGGACTAGCGGGGACGAACACCGGGGAGCTGTTTTTT; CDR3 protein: CATSREGLAGTNTGELFF
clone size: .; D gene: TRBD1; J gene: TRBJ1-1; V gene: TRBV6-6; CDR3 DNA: TGTGCCAGCAGATCCGGGACAGGGGACCCGGGGGCTTTCTTT; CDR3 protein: CASRSGTGDPGAFF
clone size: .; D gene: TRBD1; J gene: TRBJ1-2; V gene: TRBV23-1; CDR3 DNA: TGCGCCAGCAGCCATACAGGGGTCTCTGGCTATGGCTACACCTTC; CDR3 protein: CASSHTGVSGYGYTF
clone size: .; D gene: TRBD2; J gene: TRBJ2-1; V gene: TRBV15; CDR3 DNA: TGTGCCACCAGCGCTAGACTAGCCAATGAGCAGTTCTTC; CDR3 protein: CATSARLANEQFF
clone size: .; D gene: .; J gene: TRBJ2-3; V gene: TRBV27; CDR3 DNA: TGTGCCAGCAACCAGCGCGGGATCTCGGCAGATACGCAGTATTTT; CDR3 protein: CASNQRGISADTQYF
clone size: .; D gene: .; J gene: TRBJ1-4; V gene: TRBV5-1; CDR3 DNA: TGCGCCAGCAGCTTTACGGGACAAGTTGAAAAACTGTTTTTT; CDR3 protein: CASSFTGQVEKLFF
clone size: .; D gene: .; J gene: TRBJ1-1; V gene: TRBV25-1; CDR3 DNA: TGTGCCAGCAGTGAGTCGGGGTACACTGAAGCTTTCTTT; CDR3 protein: CASSESGYTEAFF
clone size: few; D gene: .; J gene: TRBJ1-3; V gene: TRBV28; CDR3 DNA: TGTGCCAGCAGTTTACCTAGGGGCCCCATATATTTT; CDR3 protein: CASSLPRGPIYF
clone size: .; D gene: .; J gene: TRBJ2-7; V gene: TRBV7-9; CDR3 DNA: TGTGCCAGCAGCTTAGACCAGGGTAGGATTTACGAGCAGTACTTC; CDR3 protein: CASSLDQGRIYEQYF
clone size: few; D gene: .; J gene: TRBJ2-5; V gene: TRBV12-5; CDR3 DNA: TGTGCTAGTTTCCAGGCGGGACAAGAGACCCAGTACTTC; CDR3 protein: CASFQAGQETQYF